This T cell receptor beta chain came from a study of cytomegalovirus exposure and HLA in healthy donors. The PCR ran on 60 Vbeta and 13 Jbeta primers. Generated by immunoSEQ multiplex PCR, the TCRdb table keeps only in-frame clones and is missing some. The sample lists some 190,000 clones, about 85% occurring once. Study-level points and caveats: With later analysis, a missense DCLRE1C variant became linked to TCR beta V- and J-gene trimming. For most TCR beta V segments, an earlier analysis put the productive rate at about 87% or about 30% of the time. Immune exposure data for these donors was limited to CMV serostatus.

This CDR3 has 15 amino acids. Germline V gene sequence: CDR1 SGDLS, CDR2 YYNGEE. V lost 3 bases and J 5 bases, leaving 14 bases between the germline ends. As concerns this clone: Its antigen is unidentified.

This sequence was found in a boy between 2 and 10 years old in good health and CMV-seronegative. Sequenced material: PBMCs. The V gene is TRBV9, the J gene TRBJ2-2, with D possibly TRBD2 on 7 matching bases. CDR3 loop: CASSDKQGGTGELFF. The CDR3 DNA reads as TGTGCCAGCAGCGATAAACAGGGAGGGACCGGGGAGCTGTTTTTT.